This TCR beta chain stems from a study of glioma-infiltrating T cells. Amplification of TCR alpha and beta CDR3 regions from RNA used iRepertoire nested multiplex PCR. Tissue mRNA or PBMC total RNA, roughly 85-450 ng, went into one-step reverse transcription and amplification. TCRdb re-called the multiplex PCR reads with MiXCR, one entry per CDR3 protein. The sample includes fewer than 200,000 distinct CDR3 sequences, about 32% of them seen just once. Trimming at V came to 5 bases and at J to 0 bases, leaving 8 bases not matched to a gene. This CDR3 spans 16 amino acids. Study-wide points: Non-neoplastic patients had below-expected tissue-blood divergence, while all gliomas exceeded expectation. CDR3 overlap between tissue and blood was very small.

The sample holds a few counts of this clonotype. Its target is unknown. The rearrangement joins TRBV12-3 or TRBV12-4 to TRBJ2-3; 7 bases are shared with TRBD1. This sequence was found in a human donor with low-grade glioma or glioblastoma, undergoing nonglioma brain surgery, or in good health (not recorded which). Material for sequencing was glioma tissue, nonneoplastic brain tissue, or PBMCs (not recorded which). In DNA, the CDR3 is TGTGCCAGCAGTACCTACAGGGGTTCTAGCACAGATACGCAGTATTTT. This sequence encodes CASSTYRGSSTDTQYF.